These T cell receptor beta chains were read from a single sample in a study of OX40 agonist ivuxolimab in advanced cancers. TCRdb keeps only in-frame clones here, not all; method: immunoSEQ multiplex PCR. Of about 36,000 clones listed, about 78% were seen once; the top ten hold roughly 13%. This specimen was CD4+ or CD8+ T cells sorted from blood, taken in a trial of the OX40 agonist ivuxolimab. Receptors originate from an adult with an advanced solid tumor such as melanoma, head and neck, liver or kidney cancer. Each CDR3 is given with its conserved first and last residue. Each record gives: CDR3 DNA, CDR3 protein, J gene, D gene, clone size, V gene. A D gene is named only where the DNA matches it firmly. Some rows mark clone size as missing; the rest say once, few, many or name a class of expanded clone.

TGTGCCAGCAGCGGCGGGGGGTACCAAGAGACCCAGTACTTC,CASSGGGYQETQYF,TRBJ2-5,TRBD2,.,TRBV7-8
TGTGCCATCAGTGAGGACAGATGGTACGAGCAGTACTTC,CAISEDRWYEQYF,TRBJ2-7,.,.,TRBV10-3
TGCGCCAGCAGTGAGCGGGGGGACGGAATTTCCTACGAGCAGTACTTC,CASSERGDGISYEQYF,TRBJ2-7,TRBD2,few,TRBV10-2
TGTGCCAGCAGACGACACAGGACCAATCAGCCCCAGCATTTT,CASRRHRTNQPQHF,TRBJ1-5,.,.,TRBV28
TGTGCCAGCAGCTCTAGGTGGGGAGGGGCTGGATCCGGCTACACCTTC,CASSSRWGGAGSGYTF,TRBJ1-2,.,.,TRBV7-9
TGTGCCAGCAGCTTGGGACAGGGCCTTCTGGGCTATGGCTACACCTTC,CASSLGQGLLGYGYTF,TRBJ1-2,TRBD1,.,TRBV5-6
TGTGCCATCAGTGGGACAGGGGATGAAAAACTGTTTTTT,CAISGTGDEKLFF,TRBJ1-4,TRBD1,few,TRBV10-3
TGTGCCAGCAGTGAGACGGGACAGCAGTCCTACGAGCAGTACTTC,CASSETGQQSYEQYF,TRBJ2-7,TRBD1,.,TRBV6-1
TGTGCCAGCAGCTTGACAGGGGGGTTTACAGATACGCAGTATTTT,CASSLTGGFTDTQYF,TRBJ2-3,TRBD1,.,TRBV5-8
TGTGCCAGCAGTTTATTGGGGACAGGCAATCAGCCCCAGCATTTT,CASSLLGTGNQPQHF,TRBJ1-5,TRBD1,few,TRBV28
TGTGCCAGCAGCCATCCTGCCCGTGGAAACACCATATATTTT,CASSHPARGNTIYF,TRBJ1-3,.,medium-sized,TRBV7-9
TGTGCCAGCAGCTTTGGCCCTAATCAGCCCCAGCATTTT,CASSFGPNQPQHF,TRBJ1-5,.,medium-sized,TRBV7-3
TGTGCCAGCTCGCACACATCGAACAGGGCCTACGAGCAGTACTTC,CASSHTSNRAYEQYF,TRBJ2-7,.,.,TRBV18
TGTGCCTGGCGCAACTACGAGCAGTACTTC,CAWRNYEQYF,TRBJ2-7,.,.,TRBV30
TGTGCCAGCAGTGTATGGGGGGCGGAGGGCTACACCTTC,CASSVWGAEGYTF,TRBJ1-2,.,.,TRBV25-1
TGTGCCAGCAGCCAAAAACTAGCGCGTGAGCAGTACTTC,CASSQKLAREQYF,TRBJ2-7,TRBD2,once,TRBV4-2
TGTGCCAGCAGCTTGGCTAGCTTGGAGACCCAGTACTTC,CASSLASLETQYF,TRBJ2-5,.,.,TRBV5-4
TGCGCCAGCTTGACAGGGACACCTGGAAACACCATATATTTT,CASLTGTPGNTIYF,TRBJ1-3,TRBD1,.,TRBV10-1
TGTGCCAGCAGCTCGGGAAACGGCAATCAGCCCCAGCATTTT,CASSSGNGNQPQHF,TRBJ1-5,.,few,TRBV5-4
TGTGCCAGCAGTTTAGGTAGGGGTAGCAATCAGCCCCAGCATTTT,CASSLGRGSNQPQHF,TRBJ1-5,.,.,TRBV27
TGTGCCAGCAGTTTTCGGGTGGGGATAGCCAAAAACATTCAGTACTTC,CASSFRVGIAKNIQYF,TRBJ2-4,.,.,TRBV27
TGTGCCAGCAGTAACGACAGGGCGGGCGGCTACACCTTC,CASSNDRAGGYTF,TRBJ1-2,TRBD1,.,TRBV6-5
TGTGCCAGCAGTGACTCTATGGCTAGCGGGGGGGCAGATACGCAGTATTTT,CASSDSMASGGADTQYF,TRBJ2-3,TRBD2,.,TRBV6-4
TGCAGCGTTGAACCCCTGACAGGGGGCACTGAAGCTTTCTTT,CSVEPLTGGTEAFF,TRBJ1-1,TRBD1,.,TRBV29-1
TGTGCCAGCAGTAACTTACAGGGGCGCAATCAGCCCCAGCATTTT,CASSNLQGRNQPQHF,TRBJ1-5,TRBD1,.,TRBV2